What follows are 25 T cell receptor beta chains derived from one specimen sequenced in a study of blood T cells in healthy people across ages (dated by TCRdb to the mid-2010s). The library relied on 5' RACE. TCRdb records Illumina HiSeq 2500 as the sequencer. A second PCR of about 6 to 12 cycles was run with a J-beta primer mix and a sample-barcoded 5' primer. The public reads were reanalyzed by TCRdb: fastp trimming at Q25, MiXCR alignment, in-frame beta chains only. Identical CDR3 proteins give one entry, which carries the most common genes and DNA. The sample yields about 800,000 distinct CDR3 sequences; approximately 25% were counted once. The top ten constitute 3.7% of the sample. The sample was also linked to a second study, of T cells of mothers and their children.

Material: blood. The receptors shown here come from a boy aged 5-17 years in good health.

This clonotype has just a few counts. V is TRBV7-9 and J is TRBJ1-5; unclear D gene. There are 13 residues in the CDR3. CDR1 SEHNR and CDR2 FQNEAQ come from the germline V gene (reference sequence). V lost 4 bases and J 6 bases, leaving 10 bases between the germline ends. CDR3 sequence: CASSSTVGQPQHF. CDR3 in DNA: TGTGCCAGCAGCTCAACGGTCGGTCAGCCCCAGCATTTT.

The V call is TRBV27, the J call TRBJ2-6; 11 nucleotides agree with TRBD1. Losses at the gene ends were 6 bases for V and 4 bases for J; bases not matched to a gene: 8. CDR1 and CDR2 from the germline V gene are MNHEY and SMNVEV (reference sequence). This CDR3 comprises 17 residues. The CDR3 DNA is TGTGCCAGCAGGGGGGGACAGGGGGTTGTGGGGGCCAACGTCCTGACTTTC. Amino acid sequence: CASRGGQGVVGANVLTF.

This clonotype came up a few times. The V gene is TRBV4-2, the J gene TRBJ2-7; weak D call: TRBD2 (5 bases). Germline CDR1 is LGHNA and CDR2 is YNFKEQ. The V and J ends lost 2 bases and 1 base respectively, with 15 bases between them. CDR3 length: 16 amino acids. CDR3 sequence reads: CASSQMTAGGSYEQYF. In nucleotides, the CDR3 is TGTGCCAGCAGCCAAATGACGGCGGGCGGATCCTACGAGCAGTACTTC.

This clonotype was seen more than once but under ten times. V and J are TRBV29-1 and TRBJ1-2; 8 nucleotides line up with TRBD1. The ends lost 7 bases at V and 8 bases at J; junction bases unmatched: 9. CDR3 length equals 12 residues. Per the germline V gene, CDR1 is SQVTM and CDR2 is ANQGSEA. The CDR3 loop is CSGGQGVGGYTF. The CDR3, as DNA: TGCAGCGGTGGACAGGGCGTCGGAGGCTACACCTTC.

Comment on this clonotype: Relative to the germline gene, one junction end is altered; a read error may explain this. The V call is TRBV3-1, the J call TRBJ2-5; D gene unclear. The CDR3 has 12 residues. Germline CDR1 LGHDT, CDR2 YNNKEL (reference sequence). The CDR3 here is CASSHGPTKWHF. CDR3 in DNA: TGTGCCAGCAGCCACGGCCCCACTAAATGGCACTTC.

This clonotype was observed many times. V usage is TRBV7-2 and J usage is TRBJ2-7, with 11 bases lining up with TRBD1. CDR3 length: 16 amino acids. Germline loops: CDR1 SGHTA, CDR2 FQGNSA. J lost 2 bases, V lost 0 bases, and 3 bases had no gene match. The CDR3 DNA reads TGTGCCAGCAGCTTAGCGGGGACAGGGGGGACCTACGAGCAGTACTTC. Its translation is CASSLAGTGGTYEQYF.

The chain joins TRBV28 to TRBJ2-7, with unresolved D. Germline V lookup: CDR1 MDHEN, CDR2 SYDVKM. This CDR3 region has 15 residues. V was cut by 3 bases and J by 0 bases, with 12 bases left in between. The CDR3: CASSFWAQDSYEQYF. The CDR3 bases are TGTGCCAGCAGTTTCTGGGCGCAGGACTCCTACGAGCAGTACTTC.

This chain joins TRBV28 and TRBJ2-1; TRBD2 might be the D (5 bases). The CDR3 is 13 amino acids. Germline V gene data show CDR1 as MDHEN and CDR2 as SYDVKM. V lost 7 bases, J lost 4 bases, and 11 bases lay in between. DNA of the CDR3: TGTGCCAGCACCGGGGTCCGTTACAATGAGCAGTTCTTC. It translates to CASTGVRYNEQFF.

This chain links TRBV5-1 with TRBJ2-5; D remains unclear. V was trimmed by 2 bases and J by 2 bases, leaving 10 bases between them. The CDR3 is 14 residues long. Germline CDR1 and CDR2: SGHRS and YFSETQ. CDR3: CASSFVSNQETQYF. The CDR3 DNA follows: TGCGCCAGCAGCTTTGTGTCAAATCAAGAGACCCAGTACTTC.

This clonotype was detected many times. This chain connects TRBV12-3 or TRBV12-4 to TRBJ2-5; 10 bases fit TRBD1. The CDR3 sequence is 14 residues long. Trimming took 5 bases from V and 4 from J; bases not matched to a gene: 4. This CDR3 reads CASSHGTGVETQYF. The DNA of the CDR3 is TGTGCCAGCAGTCACGGGACAGGGGTAGAGACCCAGTACTTC.

This clonotype was counted only a few times. The V call is TRBV13, the J call TRBJ2-7, with D perhaps TRBD1 or TRBD2 (5 bases each). The V end lost 4 bases, the J end lost 4 bases, and 17 bases lay between the germline ends. The CDR3 consists of 15 residues. Per germline, CDR1 PRHDT and CDR2 FYEKMQ (reference sequence). CDR3 sequence reads: CASSSRDGPGYEQYF. In nucleotides, the CDR3 is TGTGCCAGCAGCTCAAGGGACGGCCCTGGGTACGAGCAGTACTTC.

This clonotype was seen a handful of times. V gene TRBV29-1 combines with J gene TRBJ2-5; the D gene is possibly TRBD2 (6 bases). The tail of the sequence fits TRBJ2-7 better, so the J call may be wrong. Per germline, CDR1 SQVTM and CDR2 ANQGSEA. The CDR3 loop spans 15 amino acids. The CDR3 protein is CSAVLRTGASYEQYF. CDR3 nucleotides: TGCAGCGCAGTTTTGAGAACGGGAGCTTCTTACGAGCAGTACTTC.

This clonotype was detected only a few times. This rearrangement joins TRBV12-3 or TRBV12-4 to TRBJ2-2; D possibly corresponds to TRBD2 (6 bases). The CDR3 runs to 14 residues. V was pared by 7 bases and J by 7 bases, with 16 bases between. The DNA for the CDR3 is TGTGCCAGCAATCAAGGGACGGGGGACGGGGAGCTGTTTTTT. This translates into CASNQGTGDGELFF.

Comment on this clonotype: Compared with germline, one end of the junction differs, possibly owing to a read error. The chain is built from TRBV7-7 and TRBJ2-4; D might be TRBD1 or TRBD2, each matching 5 bases. Germline values: CDR1 SSHAT, CDR2 FNYEAQ (reference sequence). The CDR3 is made up of 20 amino acids. Here the CDR3 reads CASSARNDRGGRLAKNIQYF. Here the CDR3 DNA reads TGTGCTAGCAGCGCCCGGAACGACAGAGGAGGAAGGCTAGCCAAAAACATTCAGTACTTC.

This rearrangement joins TRBV20-1 to TRBJ1-1; D gene ambiguous. Germline-derived CDR1 and CDR2 are DFQATT and SNEGSKA (reference sequence). V lost 2 bases to trimming and J lost 7 bases, with 14 bases between them. The CDR3 length is 13 residues. The CDR3 protein is CSARRPADLEAFF. The CDR3, as DNA: TGCAGTGCTAGAAGGCCCGCGGACCTTGAAGCTTTCTTT.

The chain uses TRBV28 and TRBJ2-7; TRBD2 is a possible D gene (6 bases). V dropped 2 bases and J dropped 2 bases, with 13 bases sitting between them. The CDR3 sequence is 15 residues long. Germline V CDR1 and CDR2: MDHEN, SYDVKM. In nucleotides, the CDR3 is TGTGCCAGCAGTTTACCTAGCGAACGTACCTACGAGCAGTACTTC. Amino acid sequence: CASSLPSERTYEQYF.

This clonotype was detected ten times or more. The chain recombines TRBV7-9 with TRBJ2-1; D is undetermined. V lost 5 bases and J lost 0, with 14 bases in between. Germline lookup yields CDR1 SEHNR and CDR2 FQNEAQ (reference sequence). The CDR3 totals 16 residues. The DNA of the CDR3 is TGTGCCAGCAGCCCGACCGAAGTTACCTCCTACAATGAGCAGTTCTTC. Its protein is CASSPTEVTSYNEQFF.

This clonotype was counted a few times. The chain has TRBV12-3 or TRBV12-4 and TRBJ1-5; TRBD1 matches 8 bases. Trimming took 5 bases from V and 5 from J; bases not matched to a gene: 5. This CDR3 has 14 amino acids. CDR3 amino acids: CASSPGGEDQPQHF. Here the CDR3 DNA reads TGTGCCAGCAGTCCAGGGGGCGAAGATCAGCCCCAGCATTTT.

This clonotype turned up a few times. The V call is TRBV4-3, the J call TRBJ1-2; D is unresolved. The CDR3 consists of 16 residues. Germline V CDR1 and CDR2: LGHNA, YSLEER. The V and J ends lost 0 bases and 1 base respectively, with 12 bases between them. The CDR3 region has the DNA TGCGCCAGCAGCCAAGATCGTTGGGCTTTTAACTATGGCTACACCTTC. It is translated as CASSQDRWAFNYGYTF.

This sequence joins TRBV2 and TRBJ1-4; D unresolved. Germline lookup yields CDR1 SNHLY and CDR2 FYNNEI. The CDR3 length is 14 residues. Trimming cost V 6 bases and J 0 bases, with 8 bases left between them. Here the CDR3 reads CASRTGATNEKLFF. The CDR3 DNA reads TGTGCCAGCAGGACGGGAGCAACTAATGAAAAACTGTTTTTT.

This chain joins TRBV6-2 or TRBV6-3 and TRBJ2-2; D remains unclear. Germline CDR1 MNHEY, CDR2 SVGEGT. V gave up 6 bases and J gave up 3 bases, with 5 bases separating them. The CDR3 length is 12 residues. CDR3 in DNA: TGTGCCAGCAGGCTTTACACCGGGGAGCTGTTTTTT. Amino acid sequence: CASRLYTGELFF.

This clonotype was observed a handful of times. The chain uses TRBV2 and TRBJ2-5; TRBD1 matches 12 bases. This CDR3 region has 16 residues. Per the germline V gene, CDR1 is SNHLY and CDR2 is FYNNEI. V dropped 6 bases and J dropped 5; count of bases not matched to a gene: 10. CDR3 in amino acids: CASSPGTGGFGETQYF. The CDR3 bases are TGTGCCAGCAGCCCCGGGACAGGGGGCTTCGGGGAGACCCAGTACTTC. The full variable domain, its missing parts supplied by reference TRBV2 and TRBJ2-5, is EPEVTQTPSHQVTQMGQEVILRCVPISNHLYFYWYRQILGQKVEFLVSFYNNEISEKSEIFDDQFSVERPDGSNFTLKIRSTKLEDSAMYFCASSPGTGGFGETQYFGPGTRLLVL.

The chain employs TRBV7-9 and TRBJ2-2; D is undetermined. The germline V gene encodes CDR1 SEHNR and CDR2 FQNEAQ (reference sequence). The CDR3 runs to 16 residues. Trimming stripped 1 base from V and 0 bases from J, with 9 bases between. The CDR3 sequence is CASSLVRHPNTGELFF. The CDR3 DNA reads TGTGCCAGCAGCTTAGTGCGACATCCGAACACCGGGGAGCTGTTTTTT.

In this sample, this clonotype turned up a few times. This chain uses TRBV29-1 with TRBJ2-5; D may be TRBD1 (6 bases). The last part of the DNA fits TRBJ2-7 better; the J call may be wrong. The CDR3 is made up of 12 amino acids. Per germline, CDR1 SQVTM and CDR2 ANQGSEA. The CDR3 DNA follows: TGCAGCGTTGGGTTGGGGGCGGACGAGCAGTACTTC. Protein: CSVGLGADEQYF.

V usage is TRBV7-2 and J usage is TRBJ2-3, with 14 nucleotides matching TRBD2. Germline loops: CDR1 SGHTA, CDR2 FQGNSA. Losses at the gene ends were 5 bases for V and 1 base for J; bases not matched to a gene: 5. The length of the CDR3 is 17 residues. DNA of the CDR3: TGTGCCAGCAGCCCGGGGACTAGCGGGAGAGGCACAGATACGCAGTATTTT. This sequence encodes CASSPGTSGRGTDTQYF.